The clone carrying this T cell receptor beta chain turned up a few times. Its target is not known. TCRdb recomputed calls from the reads with MiXCR, one row per CDR3 protein. The profile shows 50,000 to 60,000 distinct CDR3 sequences, about 20% of them singletons. The CDR3 runs to 14 residues. J lost 5 bases, V lost 6 bases, and 9 bases had no gene match. The germline gives CDR1 LNHDA, CDR2 SQIVND (reference sequence). The sample comes from a study of T cell repertoires in cytomegalovirus infection. This sequence originates from a human donor in good health (CMV status not recorded). Some clones in this sample may be carry-over from other donors' samples. Sequencing used CD8+ T cells from cultured PBMCs, obtained from culture after CMV antigen stimulation. The chain has TRBV19 and TRBJ1-1; the match to TRBD1 covers 7 bases. DNA for the CDR3: TGTGCCAGTAGGTATTCGACAGGGCTGACTGAAGCTTTCTTT. It is translated as CASRYSTGLTEAFF.